The clone carrying this T cell receptor (beta chain) came up a few times. Its antigen is unknown. A much larger clone differs by one base, so this may be a read error. The authors made cDNA by 5'RACE with 10-nucleotide random UMIs. TCRdb itself ran the 5' RACE reads through MiXCR, one entry per CDR3 protein. This table holds about 58,000 distinct CDR3 sequences, about 3.4% found once. The data are from a study of neurological immune-mediated disorders. The study, taken as a whole, reports: Subjects shared no identical expanded-clone CDR3 amino acid sequences, suggesting private TCR-beta repertoires in all groups.

The CDR3 is 15 residues long. Germline assignment: CDR1 SGHTA and CDR2 FQGNSA. The V end was cut by 1 base, the J end by 0 bases, with 9 bases between. The gene calls are TRBV7-2 and TRBJ1-1, with no clear D. The origin of this receptor is a woman aged 55-69 years with multiple sclerosis. Sequences were obtained from PBMCs. The chain's CDR3 is CASSLGTNMNTEAFF. The CDR3 coding sequence is TGTGCCAGCAGCTTAGGTACAAATATGAACACTGAAGCTTTCTTT.